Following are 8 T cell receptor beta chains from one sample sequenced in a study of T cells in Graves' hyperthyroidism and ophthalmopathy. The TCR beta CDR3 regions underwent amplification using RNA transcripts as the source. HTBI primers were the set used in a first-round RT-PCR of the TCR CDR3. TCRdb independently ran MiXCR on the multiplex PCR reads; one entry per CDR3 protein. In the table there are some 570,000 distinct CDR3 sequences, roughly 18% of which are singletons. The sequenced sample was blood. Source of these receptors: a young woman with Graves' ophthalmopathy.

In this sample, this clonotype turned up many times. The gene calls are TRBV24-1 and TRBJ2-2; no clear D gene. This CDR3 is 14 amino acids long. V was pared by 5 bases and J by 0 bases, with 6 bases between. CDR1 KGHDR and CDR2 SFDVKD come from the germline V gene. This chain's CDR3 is CATSVTANTGELFF. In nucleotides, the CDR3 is TGTGCCACCAGTGTCACCGCGAACACCGGGGAGCTGTTTTTT.

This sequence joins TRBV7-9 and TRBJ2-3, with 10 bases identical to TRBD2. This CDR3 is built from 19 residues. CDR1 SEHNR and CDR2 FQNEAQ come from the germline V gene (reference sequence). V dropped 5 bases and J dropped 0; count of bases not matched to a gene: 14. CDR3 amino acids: CASSPGRLAGASSTDTQYF. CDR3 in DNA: TGTGCCAGCAGCCCTGGGAGGCTAGCGGGGGCCTCTAGCACAGATACGCAGTATTTT.

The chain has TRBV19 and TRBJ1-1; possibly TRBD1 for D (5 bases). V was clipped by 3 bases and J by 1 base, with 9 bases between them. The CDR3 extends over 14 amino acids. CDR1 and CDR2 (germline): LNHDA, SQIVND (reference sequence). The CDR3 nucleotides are TGTGCCAGTAGTATGGGGCATCCGAACACTGAAGCTTTCTTT. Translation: CASSMGHPNTEAFF.

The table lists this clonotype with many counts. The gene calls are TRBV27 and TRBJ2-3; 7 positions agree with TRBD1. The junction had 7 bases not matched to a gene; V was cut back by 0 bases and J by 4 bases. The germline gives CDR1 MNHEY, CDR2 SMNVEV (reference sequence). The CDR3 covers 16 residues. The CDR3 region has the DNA TGTGCCAGCAGTTTATCGCCACGGACAGGACCAGATACGCAGTATTTT. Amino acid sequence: CASSLSPRTGPDTQYF.

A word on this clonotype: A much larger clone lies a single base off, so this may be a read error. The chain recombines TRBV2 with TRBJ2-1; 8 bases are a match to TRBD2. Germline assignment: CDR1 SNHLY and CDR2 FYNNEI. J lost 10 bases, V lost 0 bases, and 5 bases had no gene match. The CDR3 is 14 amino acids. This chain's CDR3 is CASSEAREGYEQFF. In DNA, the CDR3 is TGTGCCAGCAGTGAAGCTCGGGAGGGCTACGAGCAGTTCTTC.

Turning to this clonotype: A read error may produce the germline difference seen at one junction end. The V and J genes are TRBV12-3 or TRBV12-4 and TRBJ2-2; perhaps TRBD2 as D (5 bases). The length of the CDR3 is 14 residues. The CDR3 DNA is TGTGCCCCCCAACTGGGCGATCCCACCGGGAAGCTGTTTTTT. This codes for CAPQLGDPTGKLFF.

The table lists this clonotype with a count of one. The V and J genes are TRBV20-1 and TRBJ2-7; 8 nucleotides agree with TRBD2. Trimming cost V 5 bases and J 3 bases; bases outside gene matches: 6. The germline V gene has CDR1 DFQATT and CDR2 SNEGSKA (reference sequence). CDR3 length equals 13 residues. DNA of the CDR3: TGCAGTGCTTACGCGGGGGGAGGCTACGAGCAGTACTTC. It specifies CSAYAGGGYEQYF.

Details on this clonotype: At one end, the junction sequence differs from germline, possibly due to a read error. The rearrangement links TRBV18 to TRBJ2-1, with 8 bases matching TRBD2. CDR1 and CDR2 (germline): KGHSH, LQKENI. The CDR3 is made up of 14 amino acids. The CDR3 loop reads CAGSPAGASNEQFF. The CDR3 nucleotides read TGTGCCGGCTCACCAGCGGGAGCTAGCAATGAGCAGTTCTTC.